One T cell receptor beta chain is described in this entry. What it binds is unknown. A read error may explain this, as a much larger clone is one base away. This entry comes from a study of Graves' ophthalmopathy and Graves' hyperthyroidism. Study results and limitations: Distinction of ophthalmopathy from stable hyperthyroidism by a 13-signature model reached approximately 88% sensitivity and 65% to 83% specificity.

Transcripts of RNA were the source for amplifying TCR beta CDR3 regions. HTBI primers served in a first-round RT-PCR, which a second-round multiplex PCR followed. From the multiplex PCR reads, TCRdb called clonotypes with MiXCR, one entry per CDR3 protein. The sample has some 410,000 distinct CDR3 sequences, around a fifth seen once. This CDR3 region has 15 residues. CDR1 is SGHTA and CDR2 is FQGNSA in the germline V gene. In this cohort, patients with other autoimmune diseases, uncontrolled infections, pregnancy or lactation were excluded. Input material: peripheral blood. This clonotype originated in a woman between 18 and 29 years old with stable Graves' hyperthyroidism. The J gene is TRBJ1-1, the V gene TRBV7-2, with 7 bases aligning to TRBD1. In DNA, the CDR3 is TGTTCCAGCAGCCCCTGGGACAGATTGAACACTGAAGCTTTCTTT. Translating gives CSSSPWDRLNTEAFF.